Listed below are T cell receptor beta chains from one sample, sequenced in a study of CD8+CD57+ T cells in acquired aplastic anemia. TCRdb re-derived calls from the reads in MiXCR, one entry per CDR3 protein. This table has under 200,000 distinct CDR3 sequences, about 64% appearing once. The sequenced sample consisted of sorted CD4+, CD8+, or CD8+CD57+ T cells (not recorded which) from PBMCs. Source of these receptors: a human donor with severe aplastic anemia or a healthy control (not recorded which). The CDR3 runs from the conserved cysteine through the conserved F or W. The D gene is left open where the match is weak. Not all rows give a size; the values are once, few, many and, for expanded clones, a class.

d_gene	v_gene	abundance	j_gene	CDR3nt	CDR3aa
NA	TRBV20-1	NA	TRBJ2-7	TGCAGTGCTAGAGGGCTACCCGGCTCCTACGAGCAGTACTTC	CSARGLPGSYEQYF
NA	TRBV5-4	few	TRBJ2-5	TGTGCCAGCAGCTCCCCAAGGGGCGGGGAGACCCAGTACTTC	CASSSPRGGETQYF
NA	TRBV15	many	TRBJ1-1	TGTGCCACCAGTCGGACGGACAGCCCAGCTTTCTTT	CATSRTDSPAFF
NA	TRBV7-3	NA	TRBJ1-2	TGTGCCAGCAGCTACAAAGCAGGTGGCCCGGGGACCTTC	CASSYKAGGPGTF
TRBD2	TRBV5-1	NA	TRBJ2-1	TGCGCCAGCAGCTCCAACACTCTAGCGGGGGGTTCCTACAATGAGCAGTTCTTC	CASSSNTLAGGSYNEQFF
TRBD1	TRBV6-5	once	TRBJ1-2	TGTGCCAGCAGCCAGGGGGGGACAGGGGGCTATGGCTACACCTTC	CASSQGGTGGYGYTF
NA	TRBV12-3/TRBV12-4	many	TRBJ2-7	TGTGCCAGCAGCGTGGGCCCGGGACCGAGGTCTTACGAGCAGTACTTC	CASSVGPGPRSYEQYF
NA	TRBV7-7	many	TRBJ2-1	TGTGCTAGCAGCCCGGGGGGCCCCGTGGATGAGCAGTTCTTC	CASSPGGPVDEQFF
TRBD1	TRBV27	NA	TRBJ2-2	TGTGCCAGCAGGAGACAGGGATACACCGGGGAGCTGTTTTTT	CASRRQGYTGELFF
NA	TRBV20-1	NA	TRBJ2-7	TGCAGTGCCTGGGGCAGCACAACCTACGAGCAGTACTTC	CSAWGSTTYEQYF
NA	TRBV7-2	NA	TRBJ2-7	TGTGCCAGCAGCCTCGGGAGAAAGGAGGGGCAGTACTTC	CASSLGRKEGQYF
NA	TRBV30	NA	TRBJ1-3	TGTGCCTGGAAGGTAGTGGGAAACACCATATATTTT	CAWKVVGNTIYF
NA	TRBV19	NA	TRBJ2-3	TGTGCCAGTAGTCCCTCGGGACGGCCGTACACAGATACGCAGTATTTT	CASSPSGRPYTDTQYF
TRBD1	TRBV10-2	many	TRBJ2-2	TGCGCCAGCAGTGAGGGGACAGGGCACACCGGGGAGCTGTTTTTT	CASSEGTGHTGELFF
TRBD2	TRBV20-1	NA	TRBJ2-1	TGCAGTGCTACCCATAGCGGGAGTTACAATGAGCAGTTCTTC	CSATHSGSYNEQFF
TRBD2	TRBV10-3	few	TRBJ2-7	TGTGCCATCCGAACGGGACTAGCGGACTACGAGCAGTACTTC	CAIRTGLADYEQYF
NA	TRBV2	NA	TRBJ1-6	TGTGCCAGCAGTGACCAGGTGGCAGAACCCCTCCACTTT	CASSDQVAEPLHF
NA	TRBV9	NA	TRBJ2-1	TGTGCCAGCAGCTTAAGTCCCTTCGGTGAAAATGAGCAGTTCTTC	CASSLSPFGENEQFF
TRBD1	TRBV15	once	TRBJ2-3	TGCGCCACCAGCCCTCGGGACAGGGTGACAGATACGCAGTATTTT	CATSPRDRVTDTQYF
NA	TRBV10-3	NA	TRBJ1-4	TGTGCCATCAGTGACGGGTTCGGTAATGAAAAACTGTTTTTT	CAISDGFGNEKLFF
NA	TRBV7-2	few	TRBJ2-7	TGTGCCAGCGGCATGAGTAGCTACGAGCAGTACTTC	CASGMSSYEQYF
TRBD2	TRBV5-6	NA	TRBJ2-1	TGTGCCAGCAGCAGAGGGTGGGGGGGGGACAATGAGCAGTTCTTC	CASSRGWGGDNEQFF